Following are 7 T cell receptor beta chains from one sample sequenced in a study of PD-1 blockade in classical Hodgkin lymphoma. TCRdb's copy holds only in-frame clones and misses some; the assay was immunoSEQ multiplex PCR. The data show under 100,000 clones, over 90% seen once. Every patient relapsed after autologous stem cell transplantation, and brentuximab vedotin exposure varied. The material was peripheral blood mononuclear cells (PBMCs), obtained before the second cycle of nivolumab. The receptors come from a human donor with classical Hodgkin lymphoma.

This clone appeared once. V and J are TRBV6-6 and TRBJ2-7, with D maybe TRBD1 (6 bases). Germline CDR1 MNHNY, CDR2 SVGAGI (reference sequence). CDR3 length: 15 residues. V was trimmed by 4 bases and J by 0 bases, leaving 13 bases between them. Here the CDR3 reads CASSSTGKSSYEQYF. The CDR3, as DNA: TGTGCCAGCAGTTCGACAGGAAAAAGCTCCTACGAGCAGTACTTC.

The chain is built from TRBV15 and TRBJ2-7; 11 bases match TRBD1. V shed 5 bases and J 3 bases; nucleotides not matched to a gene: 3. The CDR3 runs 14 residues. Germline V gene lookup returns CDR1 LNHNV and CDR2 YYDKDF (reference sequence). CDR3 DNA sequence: TGTGCCACCAGCCCCGGGACAGGGGGCTACGAGCAGTACTTC. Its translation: CATSPGTGGYEQYF.

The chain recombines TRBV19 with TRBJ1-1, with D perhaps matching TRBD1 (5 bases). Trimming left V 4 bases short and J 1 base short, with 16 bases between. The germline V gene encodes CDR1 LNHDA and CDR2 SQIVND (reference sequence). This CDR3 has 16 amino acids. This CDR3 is CASSTPGAPGNTEAFF. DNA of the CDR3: TGTGCCAGTAGTACCCCCGGGGCCCCTGGGAACACTGAAGCTTTCTTT.

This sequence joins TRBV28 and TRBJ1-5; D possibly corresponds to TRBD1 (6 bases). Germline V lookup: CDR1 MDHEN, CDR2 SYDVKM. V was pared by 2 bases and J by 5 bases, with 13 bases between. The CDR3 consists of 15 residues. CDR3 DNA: TGTGCCAGCAGTTTACAGGGGAAGAGGGATCAGCCCCAGCATTTT. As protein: CASSLQGKRDQPQHF.

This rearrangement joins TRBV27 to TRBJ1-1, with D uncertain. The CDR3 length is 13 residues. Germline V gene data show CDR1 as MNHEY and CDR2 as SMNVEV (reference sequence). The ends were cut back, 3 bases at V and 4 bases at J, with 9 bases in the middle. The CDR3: CASSLSGVTEAFF. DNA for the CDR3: TGTGCCAGCAGTTTGAGTGGTGTCACTGAAGCTTTCTTT.

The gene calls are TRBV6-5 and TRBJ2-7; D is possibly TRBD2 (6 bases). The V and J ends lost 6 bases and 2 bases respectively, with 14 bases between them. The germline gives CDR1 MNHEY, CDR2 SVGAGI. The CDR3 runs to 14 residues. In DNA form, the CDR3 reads TGTGCCAGCAGGTCCCCGGACTACACCTACGAGCAGTACTTC. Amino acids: CASRSPDYTYEQYF.

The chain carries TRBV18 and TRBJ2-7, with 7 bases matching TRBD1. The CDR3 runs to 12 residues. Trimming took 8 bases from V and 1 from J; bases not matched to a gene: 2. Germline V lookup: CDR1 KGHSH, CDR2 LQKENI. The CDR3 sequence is CASRDRSYEQYF. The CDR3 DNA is TGTGCCAGCCGGGACAGATCCTACGAGCAGTACTTC.